Listed below are T cell receptor beta chains from one sample, sequenced in a study of T-cell memory formation after mild COVID-19. MiXCR was run by TCRdb on the 5' RACE reads, yielding one entry per CDR3 protein. The sample consists of about 320,000 distinct CDR3 sequences, roughly an eighth of them appearing once. Material for sequencing was PBMCs or a T cell subset sorted from them (not recorded which). Every receptor here comes from a man aged 18 to 35 who had mild COVID-19 (a few samples of this study predate the infection). Cell type and time point are not known. The CDR3 runs from the conserved cysteine through the conserved F or W. Each record gives: V gene, D gene, J gene, clone size, CDR3 DNA, CDR3 protein. D genes are given only for firm matches. Not all rows give a size; the values are once, few, many and, for expanded clones, a class.

TRBV6-2/TRBV6-3,-,TRBJ2-5,few,TGTGCCAGCAGTTATGCGAAGACCCAGTACTTC,CASSYAKTQYF
TRBV10-3,TRBD1,TRBJ1-6,-,TGTGCCATCAGTGAGATACCCGGGACAGCTAATTCACCCCTCCACTTT,CAISEIPGTANSPLHF
TRBV6-2/TRBV6-3,-,TRBJ1-1,-,TGTGCCAGCAGAAACACTCTCGCGGGCTGGACTGAAGCTTTCTTT,CASRNTLAGWTEAFF
TRBV3-1,-,TRBJ1-2,many,TGTGCCAGCAGCCACGCACTAGGACAGTCATATGGCTACACCTTC,CASSHALGQSYGYTF
TRBV4-1,TRBD1,TRBJ1-4,few,TGCGCCAGCAGCGACGGGACAGGGGACGAAAAACTGTTTTTT,CASSDGTGDEKLFF
TRBV6-2/TRBV6-3,-,TRBJ2-5,many,TGTGCCAGCAGTTACTCGCGGGAGACCCAGTACTTC,CASSYSRETQYF
TRBV10-2,-,TRBJ1-2,-,TGCGCCAGCAGTGAGTCAGGGTGGGAGGATGGCTACACCTTC,CASSESGWEDGYTF
TRBV6-5,TRBD1,TRBJ1-3,-,TGTGCCAGCAGGCCGGGACAGTACGTCTCTGGAAACACCATATATTTT,CASRPGQYVSGNTIYF
TRBV7-2,-,TRBJ1-2,-,TGTGCCAGCAGCCTGAGGACGACCCGGGCTAACTATGGCTACACCTTC,CASSLRTTRANYGYTF
TRBV12-3/TRBV12-4,-,TRBJ2-5,few,TGTGCCAGCAGTTTTGGTCGGGGGTTAGGAGAGACCCAGTACTTC,CASSFGRGLGETQYF
TRBV6-2/TRBV6-3,-,TRBJ2-5,few,TGTGCCAGCGGTACCCGGACCCAGGAGGAGACCCAGTACTTC,CASGTRTQEETQYF
TRBV15,-,TRBJ2-5,many,TGTGCCACCAGCAGAGATATGAGGGGATGGGAGACCCAGTACTTC,CATSRDMRGWETQYF
TRBV12-3/TRBV12-4,-,TRBJ2-5,few,TGTGCCAGCCTACGCACCCGACAAGAGACCCAGTACTTC,CASLRTRQETQYF
TRBV4-1,-,TRBJ1-2,-,TGCGCCAGCAGCGGAACAGTGTCTATGGGCTACACCTTC,CASSGTVSMGYTF
TRBV6-5,TRBD1,TRBJ1-2,-,TGTGCCAGCACCTTCCGCAGGGGGCTAATGGGCTACACCTTC,CASTFRRGLMGYTF
TRBV11-2,-,TRBJ2-5,many,TGTGCCAGCAGCTCAGGGACACAAGAGACCCAGTACTTC,CASSSGTQETQYF
TRBV5-1,-,TRBJ1-1,few,TGCGCCAGCAGCTTTCTCCGGGCGGGCACTGAAGCTTTCTTT,CASSFLRAGTEAFF
TRBV2,TRBD1,TRBJ2-2,many,TGTGCCAGCAGCAGGACAGGGACGAACACCGGGGAGCTGTTTTTT,CASSRTGTNTGELFF
TRBV15,-,TRBJ2-1,-,TGTGCCACCAGCGACGGGGACTACAATGAGCAGTTCTTC,CATSDGDYNEQFF
TRBV5-5,-,TRBJ2-1,few,TGTGCCAGCAGCCCCGGGTGGTTCGTGGATGAGCAGTTCTTC,CASSPGWFVDEQFF
TRBV6-5,-,TRBJ2-4,few,TGTGCCAGCAGTTGGGGTTGGGCAGCCAAAAACATTCAGTACTTC,CASSWGWAAKNIQYF
TRBV21-1,-,TRBJ2-3,-,TGTGCCAGCAGCAATCTAATGCGGGGGGGCGTAGATACGCAGTATTTT,CASSNLMRGGVDTQYF
TRBV12-5,TRBD1,TRBJ2-3,-,TGTGCTAGTCAGGCGCAGGGGGCTTCAGATACGCAGTATTTT,CASQAQGASDTQYF
TRBV7-2,-,TRBJ1-3,few,TGTGCCAGCAGCCGGCGGGACATCTCCGGAAACACCATATATTTT,CASSRRDISGNTIYF
TRBV12-3/TRBV12-4,TRBD1,TRBJ2-5,-,TGTGCCAGCAGTAAACAGACAGGGGGAGAGGAGACCCAGTACTTC,CASSKQTGGEETQYF
TRBV14,TRBD1,TRBJ2-3,-,TGTGCCAGCAGCCAAGCAGGGGGCGCCGGGGATACGCAGTATTTT,CASSQAGGAGDTQYF
TRBV7-2,-,TRBJ1-3,many,TGTGCCAGCAGCGGAGGACAAGGTGGAAACACCATATATTTT,CASSGGQGGNTIYF
TRBV12-3/TRBV12-4,-,TRBJ1-3,-,TGTGCCAGCAGCCCCCCACAGCGATACTCTGGAAACACCATATATTTT,CASSPPQRYSGNTIYF
TRBV6-6,-,TRBJ1-6,-,TGTGCCAGCAGCCCAGGGCGTACACCCCTCCACTTT,CASSPGRTPLHF
TRBV20-1,-,TRBJ2-1,many,TGCAGTGCGGAAGTAGGGTACGGCTTTAATGAGCAGTTCTTC,CSAEVGYGFNEQFF
TRBV7-3,TRBD1,TRBJ1-6,-,TGTGCCAGCAGCCTCGGACAGGGGATGAGTTCACCCCTCCACTTT,CASSLGQGMSSPLHF